A selection of T cell receptor beta chains follows, all from one sample in a study of T cell responses to AZD1222 COVID-19 vaccine. Generated by immunoSEQ multiplex PCR, the TCRdb table keeps only in-frame clones and is missing some. In the table there are around 150,000 clones, around 90% of which are singletons. The specimen was peripheral blood, collected 28 days after the second AZD1222 dose. The receptors come from an adult who received the AZD1222 COVID-19 vaccine. Each CDR3 is given without its conserved first and last residue. The size of a clone is reported for some rows only, either as once, few or many, or as a class for expanded clones.

TRBV9 . ASSLDRAYSPLH
TRBV2 . ASSAKEGAEAF
TRBV12-5 . ASGSTSSNYGYT
TRBV7-9 . ASSYLENEKLF
TRBV24-1 . ATSDRKGQGYNEQF
TRBV5-6 . ASSVRQAFYGYT
TRBV5-1 . ASSLVASGSNEQF
TRBV29-1 . SVEGYGGSTNIQY
TRBV7-9 few ASSLGGNYGYT
TRBV2 . ASSEGQGANTQY
TRBV7-2 . ASSLVSIGGEQF
TRBV18 . ASSSPGQGTSPLH
TRBV4-1 . ASSGGQGKGGYT
TRBV5-4 . ASSSNGGVDTQY
TRBV7-8 . ASSLAASSREETQY
TRBV4-2 . ASSQELAADNEQF
TRBV6-5 . ASRLQGAGDEKLF
TRBV28 . ASTSGGLAGYTGELF
TRBV7-9 . ASSTPAGGDHNEQF
TRBV19 . ASSMATYYGYT
TRBV3-1/TRBV3-2 . ASSLERGGYT
TRBV6-6 . ASSSSSAEETQY
TRBV7-2 once ASSFDRGTYNEQF
TRBV18 . ASSPEETQY
TRBV5-6 . ASSVGQRNYGYT
TRBV7-2 once ASSLRTGVDEQF
TRBV18 once ASSPPGTTRMEAF
TRBV10-3 . AISSQRELHNEQF
TRBV10-3 . ATTGQDVTYEQY
TRBV30 once AWGQGAQGYT
TRBV4-1 . ASSQGPVFVREKLF
TRBV7-2 . ASSLVGGSGEQY
TRBV30 . AWGGGLEGGSYEQY
TRBV6-1 once ASSEGGANYGYT
TRBV7-2 . ASSPDGYYEQY
TRBV13 . ASSLEGDTEAF
TRBV12-5 . ASGSDRGEGNTIY
TRBV4-1 . ASSLSTVVTEAF
TRBV19 . ASRRGEAGYT
TRBV11-2 . ASSLDRASGGYEQY
TRBV28 . ASSLGQGKKLF